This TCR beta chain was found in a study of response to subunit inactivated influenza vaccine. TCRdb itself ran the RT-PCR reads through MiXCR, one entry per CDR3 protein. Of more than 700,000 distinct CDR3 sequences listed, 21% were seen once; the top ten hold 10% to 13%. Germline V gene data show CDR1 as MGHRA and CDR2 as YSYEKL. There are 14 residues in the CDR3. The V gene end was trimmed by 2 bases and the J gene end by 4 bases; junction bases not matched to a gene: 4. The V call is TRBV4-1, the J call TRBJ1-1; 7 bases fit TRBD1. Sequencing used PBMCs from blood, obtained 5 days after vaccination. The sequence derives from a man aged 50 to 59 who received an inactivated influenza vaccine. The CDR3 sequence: CASSQWQGGTEAFF. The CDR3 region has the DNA TGCGCCAGCAGCCAATGGCAGGGGGGCACTGAAGCTTTCTTT.